The clone carrying this T cell receptor beta chain was found a few times. The target antigen is unknown. This entry is derived from a study of identical twins. Study outcomes and limitations: Twins' surplus sharing was weaker for beta out-of-frame sequences. Out-of-frame alpha sequences common to twins exhibited an excess of low generation probability.

TCRdb passed the 5' RACE reads through MiXCR, listing each CDR3 protein once. Of about 720,000 distinct CDR3 sequences listed, less than 10% are singletons. All donors were healthy, and all were Caucasian. V trimming: 2 bases; J trimming: 6 bases; junction bases outside the gene matches: 10. The CDR3 length is 15 residues. The germline V gene encodes CDR1 SGHRS and CDR2 YFSETQ. The data were also submitted as part of a second study, on yellow fever vaccine responses in identical twins.

The chain links TRBV5-1 to TRBJ1-2, with TRBD1 matching 7 bases. This clonotype was sampled from a woman younger than 35 in good health. Sequences were obtained from PBMCs. DNA of the CDR3: TGCGCCAGCAGCTTATCGACAGGGCAGGTTGATGGCTACACCTTC. Its protein is CASSLSTGQVDGYTF.